These 30 T cell receptor beta chains were all obtained from the same sample, sequenced in a study of blood T cells in healthy people across ages. The use of a sample-barcoded 5' primer and a J-beta primer mix characterized a second PCR of about 7 to 12 cycles. Via MiXCR, TCRdb re-called the 5' RACE reads, giving one row per CDR3 protein. Of approximately 1.5 million distinct CDR3 sequences listed, roughly 32% are singletons. The sequenced material came from blood. These receptor sequences come from a woman aged 30 to 39 in good health.

This clonotype was recorded at least ten times. The chain combines TRBV28 with TRBJ1-2; tentatively, D is TRBD1 (6 bases). Trimming stripped 5 bases from V and 4 bases from J, with 14 bases between. The germline CDR1 and CDR2 sequences are MDHEN and SYDVKM. CDR3 length: 14 amino acids. The CDR3 sequence: CASSVQGGTYGYTF. DNA of the CDR3: TGTGCCAGCAGTGTCCAAGGGGGGACCTATGGCTACACCTTC.

V and J are TRBV20-1 and TRBJ1-2, with D perhaps TRBD1 (5 bases). CDR3 length: 15 residues. V was clipped by 1 base and J by 3 bases, with 15 bases between them. Germline V gene data show CDR1 as DFQATT and CDR2 as SNEGSKA (reference sequence). CDR3 bases: TGCAGTGCTAGAGTCTGGGGACCTATAGACTATGGCTACACCTTC. It specifies CSARVWGPIDYGYTF.

The chain has TRBV12-3 or TRBV12-4 and TRBJ2-1; 7 bases match TRBD2. CDR3 size: 16 residues. V shed 4 bases and J 2 bases; nucleotides not matched to a gene: 8. The DNA for the CDR3 is TGTGCCAGCAGTTCCTTGGGTGCGGGAGCCTACAATGAGCAGTTCTTC. Translation: CASSSLGAGAYNEQFF.

The J gene is TRBJ2-1, the V gene TRBV11-2, with 11 bases that match TRBD2. The CDR3 extends over 16 amino acids. Germline trimming cut 4 bases from V and 7 bases from J; bases unmatched to any gene: 9. Germline V gene sequence: CDR1 SGHAT, CDR2 FQNNGV. The CDR3 DNA reads TGTGCCAGCAGCTCACTTAGCGGGAGGGGTAGGAATGAGCAGTTCTTC. This gives the protein CASSSLSGRGRNEQFF. The full variable domain, its missing parts supplied by reference TRBV11-2 and TRBJ2-1, is EAGVAQSPRYKIIEKRQSVAFWCNPISGHATLYWYQQILGQGPKLLIQFQNNGVVDDSQLPKDRFSAERLKGVDSTLKIQPAKLEDSAVYLCASSSLSGRGRNEQFFGPGTRLTVL.

With regard to this clonotype: One end of the junction does not line up with germline, which may come from a read error. V gene TRBV20-1 combines with J gene TRBJ1-2; 7 bases are a match to TRBD1. The CDR3 contains 13 residues. Germline CDR1 reads DFQATT; CDR2 reads SNEGSKA (reference sequence). The CDR3 loop is CSANAQGVGGYIF. CDR3 in DNA: TGCAGTGCTAATGCGCAGGGGGTCGGAGGCTACATCTTC.

The rearrangement joins TRBV21-1 to TRBJ2-7; TRBD1, the table's D call, lacks a check against the DNA. TRBV21-1 is a pseudogene segment. This CDR3 is 17 amino acids long. The CDR3 sequence: CASSPPTGDRGSYEQYF. The CDR3 DNA reads as TGTGCCAGCAGCCCCCCCACCGGGGACAGGGGCTCCTACGAGCAGTACTTC.

The J gene is TRBJ2-5, the V gene TRBV18, with D possibly being TRBD2 (5 bases). Germline CDR1 and CDR2: KGHSH and LQKENI. Deletions cut 1 base from V and 5 bases from J, with 8 bases between. The CDR3 extends over 13 amino acids. The CDR3 coding sequence is TGTGCCAGCTCACCACGAGGGTTGGAGACCCAGTACTTC. Translating it yields CASSPRGLETQYF.

This clonotype was detected only a few times. The chain carries TRBV6-2 or TRBV6-3 and TRBJ2-3; D is unresolved. The ends were cut back, 0 bases at V and 2 bases at J, with 6 bases in the middle. Per germline, CDR1 MNHEY and CDR2 SVGEGT. The CDR3 extends over 14 amino acids. The CDR3 nucleotides are TGTGCCAGCAGTTACTCGACTTTCACAGATACGCAGTATTTT. Protein: CASSYSTFTDTQYF.

Notes on this clonotype: Mismatch with germline at one junction end may stem from a read error. The rearrangement links TRBV6-6 to TRBJ2-3; possible D gene TRBD2, 6 bases. Germline CDR1 MNHNY, CDR2 SVGAGI (reference sequence). CDR3 length equals 13 residues. CDR3 DNA sequence: TGTGCCTGCAGCCGGAGGGGCACAGATACGCAGTATTTT. This encodes CACSRRGTDTQYF.

The rearrangement links TRBV9 to TRBJ2-1; weak D call: TRBD2 (6 bases). Trimming pared 3 bases from V and 5 bases from J, leaving 15 bases between. CDR3 length: 15 amino acids. The germline CDR1 and CDR2 sequences are SGDLS and YYNGEE. The CDR3 DNA follows: TGTGCCAGCAGCGGGAGGGACTCGCAAGACAATGAGCAGTTCTTC. This gives the protein CASSGRDSQDNEQFF.

The sample holds many counts of this clonotype. V usage is TRBV12-3 or TRBV12-4 and J usage is TRBJ2-3; D gene unclear. This CDR3 comprises 13 residues. Trimming took off 5 bases at V and 4 bases at J, with 10 bases between the two ends. CDR3 bases: TGTGCCAGCAGTCCCGGCCGGGCAGATACGCAGTATTTT. It encodes CASSPGRADTQYF.

The V gene is TRBV5-1, the J gene TRBJ1-5, with 7 bases matching TRBD1. The CDR3 contains 15 residues. Germline lookup yields CDR1 SGHRS and CDR2 YFSETQ. With 2 bases clipped from V and 3 bases from J, the junction kept 5 bases outside the gene matches. DNA for the CDR3: TGCGCCAGCAGCTTAGGGACAGCCCACAATCAGCCCCAGCATTTT. Translating it yields CASSLGTAHNQPQHF. The full variable domain, its missing parts supplied by reference TRBV5-1 and TRBJ1-5, is KAGVTQTPRYLIKTRGQQVTLSCSPISGHRSVSWYQQTPGQGLQFLFEYFSETQRNKGNFPGRFSGRQFSNSRSEMNVSTLELGDSALYLCASSLGTAHNQPQHFGDGTRLSIL.

The rearrangement links TRBV20-1 to TRBJ2-7; 13 bases agree with TRBD2. V dropped 2 bases and J dropped 4; count of bases not matched to a gene: 8. This CDR3 region has 16 residues. Per germline, CDR1 DFQATT and CDR2 SNEGSKA (reference sequence). In nucleotides, the CDR3 is TGCAGTGCTAGAATAGGGACTAGCGGGGCCTTTTACGAGCAGTACTTC. It is translated as CSARIGTSGAFYEQYF.

This clonotype came up a few times. V usage is TRBV9 and J usage is TRBJ2-1; D gene unclear. The CDR3 totals 15 residues. The germline gives CDR1 SGDLS, CDR2 YYNGEE. V was clipped by 0 bases and J by 1 base, with 8 bases between them. The CDR3 here is CASSVAESSYNEQFF. CDR3 DNA: TGTGCCAGCAGCGTAGCCGAGAGTTCCTACAATGAGCAGTTCTTC.

V is TRBV27 and J is TRBJ2-1, with TRBD2 identical over 12 bases. Germline V CDR1 and CDR2: MNHEY, SMNVEV (reference sequence). The CDR3 covers 13 residues. With V trimmed by 9 bases and J by 5 bases, 2 bases remained unmatched. The CDR3 DNA is TGTGCCAGTGGACTAGCGGGACACAATGAGCAGTTCTTC. As protein: CASGLAGHNEQFF.

The V and J genes are TRBV5-6 and TRBJ2-5; D is possibly TRBD1 (6 bases). The CDR3 extends over 14 amino acids. The germline V and J ends were trimmed by 0 bases and 11 bases, with 17 bases remaining between them. Per the germline V gene, CDR1 is SGHDT and CDR2 is YYEEEE. This CDR3 is CASSLADSLNEQYF. The CDR3 DNA follows: TGTGCCAGCAGCTTGGCGGACAGTCTAAATGAGCAGTACTTC.

This clonotype was seen only a few times. This chain joins TRBV7-2 and TRBJ2-7; D call uncertain. CDR1 is SGHTA, CDR2 FQGNSA, per germline. Trimming cost V 1 base and J 9 bases, with 13 bases left between them. The CDR3 sequence is 13 residues long. The CDR3 spells CASSLEAGRGQYF. The CDR3 region has the DNA TGTGCCAGCAGCTTAGAAGCCGGGCGTGGGCAGTACTTC.

This clonotype was seen only a few times. At one boundary the junction diverges from the germline segment, which might be a read error. This CDR3 is CASSLQPGRRHMNTEAFF. The CDR3 nucleotides read TGTGCCAGCAGTTTACAACCGGGACGGAGACACATGAATACTGAAGCTTTCTTT. The chain recombines TRBV27 with TRBJ1-1; D possibly corresponds to TRBD1 (5 bases). Germline-derived CDR1 and CDR2 are MNHEY and SMNVEV (reference sequence). The CDR3 runs to 18 residues.

Note on this clonotype: An end of the junction differs from the germline gene, which may be a read error. This sequence joins TRBV5-1 and TRBJ1-1, with D possibly being TRBD1 (6 bases). Germline-derived CDR1 and CDR2 are SGHRS and YFSETQ. This CDR3 spans 16 amino acids. This chain's CDR3 is CASSLRMGAVNTEAFF. CDR3 sequence (DNA): TGCGCCAGCAGCTTGAGGATGGGGGCTGTGAATACTGAAGCTTTCTTT.

This clonotype turned up a few times. This chain links TRBV5-1 with TRBJ2-3, with D maybe TRBD2 (5 bases). The CDR3 has 16 residues. The germline V and J ends were trimmed by 4 bases and 4 bases, with 19 bases remaining between them. Germline V CDR1 and CDR2: SGHRS, YFSETQ. CDR3 amino acids: CASSLRTRRGADTQYF. The CDR3 DNA reads TGCGCCAGCAGCCTTCGGACTCGAAGAGGCGCAGATACGCAGTATTTT.

This clonotype was recorded a few times. V and J are TRBV29-1 and TRBJ2-3; D possibly corresponds to TRBD1 (7 bases). This CDR3 is built from 13 residues. From germline, CDR1 is SQVTM and CDR2 ANQGSEA. Trimming removed 8 bases at V and 6 bases at J, with 18 bases between. The CDR3 region is CSTIRGDGDTQYF. Written as DNA, the CDR3 is TGCAGCACAATCAGGGGGGACGGGGATACGCAGTATTTT.

The chain combines TRBV4-2 with TRBJ1-6; the match to TRBD1 covers 7 bases. J was trimmed by 9 bases and V by 3 bases; bases with no gene match: 14. The CDR3 length is 17 residues. CDR1 and CDR2 from the germline V gene are LGHNA and YNFKEQ. DNA for the CDR3: TGTGCCAGCAGCCACGTAAGACGTTGGTCAGGGGGTTCACCCCTCCACTTT. It yields the protein CASSHVRRWSGGSPLHF.

The chain has TRBV12-3 or TRBV12-4 and TRBJ2-1, with TRBD2 as a possible D gene (6 bases). The CDR3 sequence is 15 residues long. Trimming cost V 3 bases and J 5 bases, with 14 bases left between them. CDR3 bases: TGTGCCAGCAGTTTGCGGGATCTAATAGACAATGAGCAGTTCTTC. The encoded protein is CASSLRDLIDNEQFF.

A note on this clonotype: A single base separates this from a much larger clone, so it may be a read error. The chain employs TRBV9 and TRBJ2-3, with 8 bases aligning to TRBD2. The CDR3 sequence is 15 residues long. V was clipped by 2 bases and J by 2 bases; unmatched bases: 4. In germline, CDR1 is SGDLS, CDR2 YYNGEE. The CDR3 region is CASSVSGRYTDTQYF. CDR3 in DNA: TGTGCCAGCAGCGTCAGCGGGAGATACACAGATACGCAGTATTTT.

The table lists this clonotype with many counts. J is TRBJ2-3 and V is TRBV29-1, with a weak D call TRBD2 (6 bases). Per the germline V gene, CDR1 is SQVTM and CDR2 is ANQGSEA. CDR3 length: 15 amino acids. CDR3 residues: CTVGTGGTSTDTQYF. In DNA form, the CDR3 reads TGCACAGTGGGTACAGGCGGGACTAGCACAGATACGCAGTATTTT.

Only one count was recorded for this clonotype. The DNA of the CDR3 is TGCAGTGCTTCCAGGGTTGAGTATGGCTACACCTTC. Translated: CSASRVEYGYTF. This chain uses TRBV20-1 with TRBJ1-2; tentatively, D is TRBD1 (5 bases). V was pared by 5 bases and J by 5 bases, with 12 bases between. The CDR3 has 12 amino acids. Germline-derived CDR1 and CDR2 are DFQATT and SNEGSKA (reference sequence).

In the case of this clonotype: Germline is not matched at one junction end, which may reflect a read error. This chain uses TRBV6-1 with TRBJ2-1; 12 bases match TRBD2. CDR3 length equals 15 residues. Looked up from germline, CDR1 is MNHNS and CDR2 is SASEGT. The DNA of the CDR3 is TGTACCAGTACTAGCGGGGGGAACTCCTACAATGAGCAGTTCTTC. Translation gives CTSTSGGNSYNEQFF.

In its sample, this clonotype was seen a few times. The rearrangement links TRBV11-2 to TRBJ2-1; D ambiguous. Per the germline V gene, CDR1 is SGHAT and CDR2 is FQNNGV. V lost 4 bases, J lost 3 bases, and 10 bases lay in between. This CDR3 is built from 14 residues. The chain's CDR3 is CASSSLGNYNEQFF. CDR3 in DNA: TGTGCCAGCAGCTCGCTGGGAAACTACAATGAGCAGTTCTTC.

The chain uses TRBV2 and TRBJ2-7; TRBD1 aligns across 11 bases. CDR3 size: 16 residues. Trimming at V came to 2 bases and at J to 2 bases, leaving 5 bases not matched to a gene. Germline V gene lookup returns CDR1 SNHLY and CDR2 FYNNEI. The CDR3 coding sequence is TGTGCCAGCAGTGAATATGGGGGACAGGGGGCCTACGAGCAGTACTTC. It specifies CASSEYGGQGAYEQYF.

This clonotype has a handful of counts. The CDR3 spells CASRPRGRGETQYF. The CDR3 nucleotides are TGTGCCAGCAGACCCAGGGGTCGGGGAGAGACCCAGTACTTC. This chain uses TRBV27 with TRBJ2-5, with a tentative D call TRBD1 (6 bases). V lost 6 bases, J lost 4 bases, and 15 bases lay in between. This CDR3 has 14 amino acids. Germline CDR1 MNHEY, CDR2 SMNVEV (reference sequence).